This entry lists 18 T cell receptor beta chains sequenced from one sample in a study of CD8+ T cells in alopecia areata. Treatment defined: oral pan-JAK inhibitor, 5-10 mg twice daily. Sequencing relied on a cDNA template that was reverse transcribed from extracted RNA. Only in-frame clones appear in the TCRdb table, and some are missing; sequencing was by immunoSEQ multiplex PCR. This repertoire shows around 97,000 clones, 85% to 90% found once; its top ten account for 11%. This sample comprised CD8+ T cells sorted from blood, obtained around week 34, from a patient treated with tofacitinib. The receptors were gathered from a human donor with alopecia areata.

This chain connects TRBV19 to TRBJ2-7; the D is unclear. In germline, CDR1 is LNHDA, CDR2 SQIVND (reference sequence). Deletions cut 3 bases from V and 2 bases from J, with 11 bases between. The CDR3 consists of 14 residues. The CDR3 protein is CASSISYGPYEQYF. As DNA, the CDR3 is TGTGCCAGTAGTATCTCATACGGACCCTACGAGCAGTACTTC.

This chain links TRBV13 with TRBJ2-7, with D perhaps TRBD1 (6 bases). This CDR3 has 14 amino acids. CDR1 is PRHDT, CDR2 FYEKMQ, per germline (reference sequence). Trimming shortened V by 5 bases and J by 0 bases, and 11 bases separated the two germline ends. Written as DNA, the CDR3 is TGTGCCAGCAGCAACCCGGACAGCTCCTACGAGCAGTACTTC. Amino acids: CASSNPDSSYEQYF.

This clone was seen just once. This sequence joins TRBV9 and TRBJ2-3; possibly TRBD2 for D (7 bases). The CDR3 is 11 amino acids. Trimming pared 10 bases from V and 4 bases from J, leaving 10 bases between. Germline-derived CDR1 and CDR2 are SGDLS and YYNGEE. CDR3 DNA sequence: TGTGCCTCGGGGGGCGCAGATACGCAGTATTTT. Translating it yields CASGGADTQYF. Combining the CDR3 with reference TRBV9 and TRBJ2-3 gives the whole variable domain DSGVTQTPKHLITATGQRVTLRCSPRSGDLSVYWYQQSLDQGLQFLIQYYNGEERAKGNILERFSAQQFPDLHSELNLSSLELGDSALYFCASGGADTQYFGPGTRLTVL.

CDR3 loop: CASSIQGAKIYGYTF. The CDR3 DNA reads as TGTGCCAGCAGCATCCAGGGGGCTAAGATCTATGGCTACACCTTC. The chain recombines TRBV5-4 with TRBJ1-2, with TRBD1 matching over 8 bases. The germline V gene has CDR1 SGHNT and CDR2 YYREEE (reference sequence). This CDR3 comprises 15 residues. V lost 4 bases and J lost 4; bases outside the gene matches: 9. Combining the CDR3 with reference TRBV5-4 and TRBJ1-2 gives the whole variable domain ETGVTQSPTHLIKTRGQQVTLRCSSQSGHNTVSWYQQALGQGPQFIFQYYREEENGRGNFPPRFSGLQFPNYSSELNVNALELDDSALYLCASSIQGAKIYGYTFGSGTRLTVV.

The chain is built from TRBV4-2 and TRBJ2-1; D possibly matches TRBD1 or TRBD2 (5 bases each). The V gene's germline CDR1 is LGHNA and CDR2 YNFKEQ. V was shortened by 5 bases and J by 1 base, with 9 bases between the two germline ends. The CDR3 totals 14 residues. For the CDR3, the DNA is TGTGCCAGCAGCTGGGGACCTTCCTACAATGAGCAGTTCTTC. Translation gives CASSWGPSYNEQFF.

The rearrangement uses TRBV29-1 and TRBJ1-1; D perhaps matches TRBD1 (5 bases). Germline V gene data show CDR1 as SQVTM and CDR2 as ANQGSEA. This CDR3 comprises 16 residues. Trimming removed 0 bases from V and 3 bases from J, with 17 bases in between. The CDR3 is CSVEDPGQGRYTEAFF. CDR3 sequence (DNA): TGCAGCGTTGAAGATCCGGGGCAGGGAAGGTACACTGAAGCTTTCTTT.

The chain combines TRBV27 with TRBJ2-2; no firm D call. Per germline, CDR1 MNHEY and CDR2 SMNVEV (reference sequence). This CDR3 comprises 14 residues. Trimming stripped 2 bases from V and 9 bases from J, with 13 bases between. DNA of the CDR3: TGTGCCAGCAGTTTAGCACCGGGTATCAGGGAGCTGTTTTTT. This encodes CASSLAPGIRELFF.

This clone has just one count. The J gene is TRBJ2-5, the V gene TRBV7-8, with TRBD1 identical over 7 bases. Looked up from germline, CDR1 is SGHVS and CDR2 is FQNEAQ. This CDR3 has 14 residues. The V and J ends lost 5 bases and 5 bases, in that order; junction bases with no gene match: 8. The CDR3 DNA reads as TGTGCCAGCAGCCTTAGGGGGCTAGAGGAGACCCAGTACTTC. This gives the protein CASSLRGLEETQYF.

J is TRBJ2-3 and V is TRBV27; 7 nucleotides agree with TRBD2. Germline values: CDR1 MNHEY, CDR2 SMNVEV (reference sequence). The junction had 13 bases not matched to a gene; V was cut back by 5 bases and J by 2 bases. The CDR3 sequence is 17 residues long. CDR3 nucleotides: TGTGCCAGCAGTACACCCCCCGAGCGGGGATACACAGATACGCAGTATTTT. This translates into CASSTPPERGYTDTQYF.

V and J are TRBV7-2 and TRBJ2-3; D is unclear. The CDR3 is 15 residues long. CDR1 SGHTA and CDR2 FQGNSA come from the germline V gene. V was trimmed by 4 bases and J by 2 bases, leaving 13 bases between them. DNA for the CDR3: TGTGCCAGCAGCTCCACCTTTAGTACCACAGATACGCAGTATTTT. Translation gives CASSSTFSTTDTQYF.

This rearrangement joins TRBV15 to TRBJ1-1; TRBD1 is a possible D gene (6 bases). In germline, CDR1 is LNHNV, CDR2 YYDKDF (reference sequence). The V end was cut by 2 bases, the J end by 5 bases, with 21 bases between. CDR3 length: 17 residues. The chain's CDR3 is CATSRPPGGGRRTEAFF. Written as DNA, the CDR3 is TGTGCCACCAGCAGACCCCCGGGCGGGGGGCGAAGAACTGAAGCTTTCTTT.

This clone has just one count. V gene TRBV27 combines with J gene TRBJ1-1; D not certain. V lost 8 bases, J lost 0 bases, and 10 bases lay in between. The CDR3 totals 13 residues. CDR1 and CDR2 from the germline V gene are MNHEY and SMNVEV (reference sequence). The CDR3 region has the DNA TGTGCCAGCCTCTCCCTTATGAACACTGAAGCTTTCTTT. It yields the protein CASLSLMNTEAFF.

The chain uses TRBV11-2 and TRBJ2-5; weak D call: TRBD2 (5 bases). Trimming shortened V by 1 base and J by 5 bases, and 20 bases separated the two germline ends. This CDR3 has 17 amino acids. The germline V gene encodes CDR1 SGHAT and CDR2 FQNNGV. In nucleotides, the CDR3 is TGTGCCAGCAGCTTAGCCGCCGGGTCCCCAACGGGGGAGACCCAGTACTTC. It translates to CASSLAAGSPTGETQYF.

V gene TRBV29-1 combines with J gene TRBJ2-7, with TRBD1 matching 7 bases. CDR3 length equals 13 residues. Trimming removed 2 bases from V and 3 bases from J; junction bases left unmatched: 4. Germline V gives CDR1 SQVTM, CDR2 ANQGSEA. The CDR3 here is CSVESRTGYEQYF. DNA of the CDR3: TGCAGCGTTGAATCTAGGACAGGCTACGAGCAGTACTTC.

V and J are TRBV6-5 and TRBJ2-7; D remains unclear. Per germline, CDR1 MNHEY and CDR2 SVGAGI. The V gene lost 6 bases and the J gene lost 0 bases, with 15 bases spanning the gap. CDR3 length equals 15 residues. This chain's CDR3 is CASRPKSYTSYEQYF. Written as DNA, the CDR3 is TGTGCCAGCAGACCTAAGTCCTATACCTCCTACGAGCAGTACTTC.

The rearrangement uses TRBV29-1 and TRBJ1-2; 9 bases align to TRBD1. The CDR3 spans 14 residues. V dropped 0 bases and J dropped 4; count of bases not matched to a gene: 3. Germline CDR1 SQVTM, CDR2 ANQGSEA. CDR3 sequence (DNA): TGCAGCGTTGAAGATCGGGGACAGGGCTATGGCTACACCTTC. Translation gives CSVEDRGQGYGYTF. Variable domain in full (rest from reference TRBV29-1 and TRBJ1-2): SAVISQKPSRDICQRGTSLTIQCQVDSQVTMMFWYRQQPGQSLTLIATANQGSEATYESGFVIDKFPISRPNLTFSTLTVSNMSPEDSSIYLCSVEDRGQGYGYTFGSGTRLTVV.

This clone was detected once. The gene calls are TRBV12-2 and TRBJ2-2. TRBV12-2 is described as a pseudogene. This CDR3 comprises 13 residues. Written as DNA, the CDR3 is TGTGCAAGTCGCTTAGGGGGCACCGGGGAGCTGTTTTTT. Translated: CASRLGGTGELFF.

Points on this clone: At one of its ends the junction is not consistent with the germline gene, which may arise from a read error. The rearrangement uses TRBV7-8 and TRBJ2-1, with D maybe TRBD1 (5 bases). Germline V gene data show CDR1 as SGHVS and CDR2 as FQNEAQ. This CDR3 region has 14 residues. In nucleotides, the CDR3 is TGTGCCAGCAGCCCTCGGGCAGGGTACAATAAGCAGTTCTTC. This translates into CASSPRAGYNKQFF.